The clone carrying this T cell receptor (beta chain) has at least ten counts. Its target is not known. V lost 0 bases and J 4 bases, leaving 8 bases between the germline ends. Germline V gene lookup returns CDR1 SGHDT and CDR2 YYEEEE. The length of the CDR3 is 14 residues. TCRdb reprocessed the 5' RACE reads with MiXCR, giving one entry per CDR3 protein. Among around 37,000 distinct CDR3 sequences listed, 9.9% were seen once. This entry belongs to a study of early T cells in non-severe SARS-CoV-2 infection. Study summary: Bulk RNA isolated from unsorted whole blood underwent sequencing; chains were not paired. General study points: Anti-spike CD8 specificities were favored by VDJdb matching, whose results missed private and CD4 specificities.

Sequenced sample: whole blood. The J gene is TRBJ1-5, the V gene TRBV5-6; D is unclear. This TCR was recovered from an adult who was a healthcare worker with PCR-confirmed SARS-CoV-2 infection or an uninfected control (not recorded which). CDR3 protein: CASSLGPGNQPQHF. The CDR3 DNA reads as TGTGCCAGCAGCTTGGGCCCCGGGAATCAGCCCCAGCATTTT.